The TCR beta chain described here comes from a study of blood T cell repertoires in COVID-19 (TCRdb year 2020). Study-level background: The collaborator samples originated in the United States, Italy and Spain and spanned the acute and convalescent phases of COVID-19. The prospective study material was composed of cDNA or gDNA derived from T cells, B-cell-depleted T cells, or PBMCs. Deeply sampled blood TCRbeta repertoires from subjects exposed to, actively infected with, or recovered from COVID-19 were included in the dataset. The repertoires were released in a freely available public database intended as a resource for research on the immune response to SARS-CoV-2. The samples were drawn from two sources: the first 160 participants of the ongoing ImmuneRACE study, and about 1,300 subjects contributed by 6 global collaborators. Sample metadata almost always included a de-identified subject ID, COVID-19 status, age in years and sex. HLA class I and class II types, where available, came from metadata supplied by the sample provider rather than from assay-based typing.

In the prospective study, participants were about 18 to 95 years old, resided in 20 to 30 geographic areas of the United States, and were enrolled through a virtual design. In the prospective study, participants were assigned to cohorts based on the clinical history participants reported in a screening survey and a study questionnaire. For ImmuneRACE Cohort 3, a participant was defined as recovered based on two consecutive negative NP/OP PCR tests, clearance by a healthcare professional, or resolution of symptoms. Each participant in the prospective study had whole blood, serum and a nasopharyngeal or oropharyngeal swab collected by mobile phlebotomists. Participants in the prospective study had the option to provide additional blood draws and questionnaires over a 2-month period. Before DNA extraction, prospective study blood samples were shipped either frozen or at room temperature. The junction carries 6 bases between V and J, which are trimmed by 5 bases and 5 bases respectively. Based on the germline V gene, the CDR1 and CDR2 sequences are SGHTA and FQGTGA. Taken from cysteine to phenylalanine, the CDR3 has 12 residues. Only CDR3 DNA is held: 36 bases, read in frame from base 1.

General study outcomes and caveats: The quantity of clinical and demographic metadata differed by source and by participant and was supplied without curation.

TCRbeta CDR3 regions were amplified from genomic DNA by means of the immunoSEQ Assay, a bias-controlled multiplex PCR. From the authors' description of their analysis: The number of nucleated cells in each sample was estimated from the amplification of reference gene primers within the assay. Sequence reads were collapsed and filtered to measure the absolute abundance of every unique TCRbeta CDR3 rearrangement. For each sample, productive Simpson clonality was calculated as the square root of Simpson's diversity index across productive rearrangements. What TCRdb holds here is the immuneACCESS table cut down to in-frame rearrangements. Part of the clones is not present; checked against another copy, under half of the missing clones reflect an unresolved V gene, and the others are unexplained. V, J and clone size were drawn from that table, and D and trimming were deduced from the DNA. For this sample there are fewer than 500,000 clones; roughly 87% appear just once. Roughly 0.7% of the sample is held by the ten biggest clonotypes.

Of note for this clone: It has no known antigen specificity. One base away there is no much larger clone; base qualities are not given.

The chain couples TRBV7-3 to TRBJ2-2; the D gene assignment is ambiguous. The sample taken for sequencing was PBMCs or T cells enriched from blood (not recorded which). This TCR derives from a young woman who had recovered from COVID-19. The CDR3 reads CASSPTTGELFF. The DNA sequence is as follows: TGTGCCAGCAGCCCAACTACCGGGGAGCTGTTTTTT.